This TCR beta chain was found in a study of Ad26.COV2.S vaccination and SARS-CoV-2 variants. Whole-study context: Within the COV1001 Ad26.COV2.S trial arm, the donor was enrolled. Administration of Ad26.COV2.S was intramuscular, either once or twice 56 days apart.

About this clone: Its antigen is currently unknown.

General study findings and limits: It was reported that spike-specific CD8+ and CD4+ T cell responses were substantially broad after vaccination. Vaccine and placebo recipients had similar non-spike TCR breadth.

Stated treatment: roughly 18 received Ad26.COV2.S at low or high dose, single or two shots; about 5 received placebo; per-sample allocation not given. Samples analyzed were those drawn on day 63 after the first vaccine or placebo injection. TCRdb's copy holds only in-frame clones and misses some; the assay was immunoSEQ multiplex PCR. The sample lists hundreds of thousands of clones, nearly 90% occurring once. V was trimmed by 1 base and J by 4 bases, leaving 12 bases between them. CDR3 length: 15 residues. Germline V gives CDR1 LGHDT, CDR2 YNNKEL (reference sequence). This material consisted of peripheral blood, taken in a trial of Ad26.COV2.S vaccine versus placebo. The receptor was isolated from a person aged 18-60 years who received the Ad26.COV2.S COVID-19 vaccine or a placebo. V usage is TRBV3-1 (or the pseudogene TRBV3-2) and J usage is TRBJ2-3, with D perhaps matching TRBD2 (6 bases). The CDR3 is CASSQVGGVPDTQYF. CDR3 DNA sequence: TGTGCCAGCAGCCAAGTCGGCGGGGTCCCAGATACGCAGTATTTT.